These 10 T cell receptor beta chains were all obtained from the same sample, sequenced in a study of response to subunit inactivated influenza vaccine. Each CDR3 protein gets one entry after TCRdb re-called the RT-PCR reads with MiXCR. The repertoire holds about 500,000 distinct CDR3 sequences, with 6.5% to 8% as singletons. The source was PBMCs from blood, collected roughly 24 months after vaccination. These receptors were taken from a man between 50 and 69 years old who received an inactivated influenza vaccine.

This clonotype appeared many times. This chain links TRBV10-3 with TRBJ1-2, with a tentative D call TRBD1 (6 bases). Germline CDR1 is ENHRY and CDR2 is SYGVKD. V lost 7 bases, J lost 3 bases, and 15 bases lay in between. CDR3 length: 14 residues. CDR3 loop: CAIKPAGDYYGYTF. Here the CDR3 DNA reads TGTGCCATCAAACCGGCAGGGGATTACTATGGCTACACCTTC.

This clonotype was observed a few times. The V and J genes are TRBV6-5 and TRBJ1-6; no definite D call. With 0 bases removed from V and 6 bases from J, the gap between germline ends came to 12 bases. CDR3 length equals 16 residues. Per germline, CDR1 MNHEY and CDR2 SVGAGI. CDR3 DNA sequence: TGTGCCAGCAGTTACTCGCCCAGGAGCAGTAATTCACCCCTCCACTTT. Translation gives CASSYSPRSSNSPLHF.

The rearrangement uses TRBV20-1 and TRBJ2-3, with a possible D match to TRBD2 (6 bases). The length of the CDR3 is 15 residues. V was trimmed by 5 bases and J by 0 bases, leaving 15 bases between them. In germline, CDR1 is DFQATT, CDR2 SNEGSKA (reference sequence). The CDR3 nucleotides read TGCAGTGCTTCCCCCCCTGGGGGGAGCACAGATACGCAGTATTTT. Residues: CSASPPGGSTDTQYF.

This clonotype was found a few times. The V gene is TRBV7-9, the J gene TRBJ2-1; tentative D call: TRBD1 (7 bases). The germline V and J ends were trimmed by 1 base and 8 bases, with 15 bases remaining between them. The CDR3 consists of 15 residues. In germline, CDR1 is SEHNR, CDR2 FQNEAQ (reference sequence). CDR3 loop: CASSLVQGGIDEQFF. In nucleotides, the CDR3 is TGTGCCAGCAGCTTAGTCCAGGGGGGAATCGATGAGCAGTTCTTC. The full variable domain, in which reference TRBV7-9 and TRBJ2-1 provide the parts outside the CDR3, is DTGVSQNPRHKITKRGQNVTFRCDPISEHNRLYWYRQTLGQGPEFLTYFQNEAQLEKSRLLSDRFSAERPKGSFSTLEIQRTEQGDSAMYLCASSLVQGGIDEQFFGPGTRLTVL.

CDR3 sequence: CASSSPGGYGYTF. The CDR3 bases are TGTGCCAGCAGCAGCCCCGGGGGCTATGGCTACACCTTC. The V gene is TRBV7-2, the J gene TRBJ1-2; TRBD1 might be the D (5 bases). The CDR3 is 13 amino acids. V lost 5 bases and J lost 4, with 11 bases in between. Per the germline V gene, CDR1 is SGHTA and CDR2 is FQGNSA.

This clonotype has more than one count but fewer than ten. The chain has TRBV14 and TRBJ1-6; D call uncertain. The CDR3 totals 12 residues. Germline lookup yields CDR1 SGHDN and CDR2 FVKESK. Trimming took 4 bases from V and 7 from J, leaving 5 bases between them. CDR3: CASSPANSPLHF. CDR3 DNA sequence: TGTGCCAGCAGCCCCGCGAATTCACCCCTCCACTTT.

The chain employs TRBV14 and TRBJ2-5; the match to TRBD2 covers 11 bases. Losses at the gene ends were 4 bases for V and 0 bases for J; bases not matched to a gene: 4. Germline values: CDR1 SGHDN, CDR2 FVKESK. CDR3 length: 16 amino acids. CDR3 coding DNA: TGTGCCAGCAGCCGACTAGCGGGGTGGTACCAAGAGACCCAGTACTTC. The encoded protein is CASSRLAGWYQETQYF.

CDR3 coding DNA: TGCGCCAGCAGCCAAGGGGAGGGAAACATTCAGTACTTC. Its protein is CASSQGEGNIQYF. V usage is TRBV4-3 and J usage is TRBJ2-4, with TRBD2 identical over 7 bases. The CDR3 loop spans 13 amino acids. CDR1 and CDR2 from the germline V gene are LGHNA and YSLEER. Trimming cost V 1 base and J 6 bases; bases outside gene matches: 0.

The J gene is TRBJ2-5, the V gene TRBV20-1; a weak D match, TRBD2 (6 bases). Looked up from germline, CDR1 is DFQATT and CDR2 is SNEGSKA (reference sequence). Trimming shortened V by 3 bases and J by 1 base, and 18 bases separated the two germline ends. The CDR3 extends over 16 amino acids. The CDR3 spells CSARDGNRGFQETQYF. Here the CDR3 DNA reads TGCAGTGCTAGGGACGGTAATCGGGGGTTCCAAGAGACCCAGTACTTC.

The table lists this clonotype with many counts. This chain joins TRBV14 and TRBJ2-7; D unresolved. V lost 3 bases and J lost 2, with 11 bases in between. Germline loops: CDR1 SGHDN, CDR2 FVKESK. The length of the CDR3 is 14 residues. For the CDR3, the DNA is TGTGCCAGCAGCCATGGACCTTCCGCCTACGAGCAGTACTTC. Protein: CASSHGPSAYEQYF.